This T cell receptor beta chain was recovered during a study of blood T cell repertoires in COVID-19. The overall study: The cDNA or gDNA used as material had been derived from T cells, B-cell-depleted T cells, or PBMCs.

How the authors handled the data: Counts of nucleated cells, estimated from reference gene primer amplification, were obtained. Using immunoSEQ multiplex PCR, the repertoire was profiled, and TCRdb retains in-frame clones only, with some absent. That table gives V, J and clone size, and the DNA gave D and trimming. This table has a few hundred thousand clones, almost 90% appearing once. Patients of the Seattle cohort, enrolled during active infection, were followed longitudinally. Worth noting for this clone: This sample includes further DNA sequences coding for the same CDR3.

The specimen sequenced was peripheral blood. The TCR comes from a woman aged 60-70 years with COVID-19, enrolled during active disease.

The CDR3 is CASSPGLAGGRDEQFF. DNA of the CDR3: TGTGCCAGCTCACCAGGGCTAGCGGGGGGCAGGGATGAGCAGTTCTTC. The chain combines TRBV18 with TRBJ2-1; 11 bases are a match to TRBD2. The CDR3 covers 16 residues. Germline values: CDR1 KGHSH, CDR2 LQKENI. J gave up 8 bases and V 2 bases, and 8 bases lay outside the gene matches.